A single sample is the source of the 24 T cell receptor beta chains below, sequenced in a study of identical twins. TCRdb re-derived calls from the 5' RACE reads in MiXCR, one entry per CDR3 protein. The repertoire holds fewer than 250,000 distinct CDR3 sequences, approximately 16% seen once, with 40% in the top ten. These same records also appear under a second study, on T cells expressing NK-cell markers.

Sample: CD8+ T cells sorted from blood. These receptors were obtained from a woman aged 18-30 years in good health.

The chain has TRBV15 and TRBJ2-3; 10 bases fit TRBD2. CDR1 is LNHNV and CDR2 is YYDKDF in the germline V gene (reference sequence). J was trimmed by 2 bases and V by 10 bases; bases with no gene match: 9. The CDR3 runs 15 residues. CDR3 nucleotide sequence: TGTGCCATCTTAGCGGGAGGCCTTTCCACAGATACGCAGTATTTT. Its protein product is CAILAGGLSTDTQYF.

This clonotype was counted only a few times. The chain links TRBV9 to TRBJ2-3, with D possibly being TRBD1 (5 bases). Trimming pared 0 bases from V and 2 bases from J, leaving 16 bases between. This CDR3 has 17 amino acids. Germline V lookup: CDR1 SGDLS, CDR2 YYNGEE. The CDR3 reads CASSVEGLAPSTDTQYF. The CDR3, as DNA: TGTGCCAGCAGCGTAGAGGGGCTCGCCCCATCCACAGATACGCAGTATTTT.

The chain uses TRBV12-5 and TRBJ2-3, with D perhaps matching TRBD2 (5 bases). This CDR3 is 14 amino acids long. Trimming stripped 6 bases from V and 2 bases from J, with 12 bases between. CDR1 and CDR2 from the germline V gene are LGHNT and FRNRAP. Here the CDR3 reads CASGPPGYTDTQYF. In DNA form, the CDR3 reads TGTGCTAGTGGCCCGCCGGGGTACACAGATACGCAGTATTTT.

The chain joins TRBV11-2 to TRBJ2-2, with 8 bases fitting TRBD2. The germline CDR1 and CDR2 sequences are SGHAT and FQNNGV. V shed 8 bases and J 5 bases; nucleotides not matched to a gene: 1. This CDR3 contains 12 residues. CDR3 nucleotides: TGTGCCAGCCGGGAGGGGACCGGGGAGCTGTTTTTT. This codes for CASREGTGELFF.

The CDR3 sequence is CASSLAGAQSSGELFF. As DNA, the CDR3 is TGTGCCAGCAGCTTGGCAGGAGCCCAAAGTTCCGGGGAGCTGTTTTTT. This sequence joins TRBV5-8 and TRBJ2-2; D not certain. CDR3 size: 16 residues. Germline CDR1 reads SGHTS; CDR2 reads YDEGEE. Trimming took off 0 bases at V and 6 bases at J, with 15 bases between the two ends.

This chain connects TRBV2 to TRBJ2-5; maybe TRBD2 (6 bases). Per the germline V gene, CDR1 is SNHLY and CDR2 is FYNNEI. The V gene lost 8 bases and the J gene lost 2 bases, with 15 bases spanning the gap. The CDR3 is 14 residues long. CDR3 coding DNA: TGTGCCAGCGATACCCACGGGGGACAAGAGACCCAGTACTTC. It translates to CASDTHGGQETQYF. The full variable domain, rest sourced from reference TRBV2 and TRBJ2-5, is EPEVTQTPSHQVTQMGQEVILRCVPISNHLYFYWYRQILGQKVEFLVSFYNNEISEKSEIFDDQFSVERPDGSNFTLKIRSTKLEDSAMYFCASDTHGGQETQYFGPGTRLLVL.

This clonotype appeared a few times. The chain recombines TRBV5-6 with TRBJ2-2; D perhaps matches TRBD1 (6 bases). The CDR3 covers 14 residues. V lost 7 bases and J 6 bases, leaving 16 bases between the germline ends. Germline V lookup: CDR1 SGHDT, CDR2 YYEEEE. The CDR3 region is CASASQGIPGELFF. The CDR3 coding sequence is TGTGCCAGCGCCTCCCAGGGGATACCCGGGGAGCTGTTTTTT.

This clonotype was counted many times. The rearrangement links TRBV5-1 to TRBJ1-1; 7 bases agree with TRBD1. V lost 3 bases, J lost 1 base, and 3 bases stayed unmatched. The CDR3 contains 14 residues. Germline V lookup: CDR1 SGHRS, CDR2 YFSETQ. The CDR3 region has the DNA TGCGCCAGCAGCTACTACAGGGGGAACACTGAAGCTTTCTTT. Amino acids: CASSYYRGNTEAFF.

The chain is built from TRBV30 and TRBJ2-7; possibly TRBD1 for D (5 bases). In germline, CDR1 is GTSNPN, CDR2 SVGIG (reference sequence). The CDR3 runs 14 residues. The V gene lost 0 bases and the J gene lost 1 base, with 10 bases spanning the gap. The CDR3 nucleotides read TGTGCCTGGAGTGTACCGGCAGGGTCCTACGAGCAGTACTTC. Its protein product is CAWSVPAGSYEQYF.

This clonotype has more than one count but fewer than ten. This rearrangement joins TRBV12-3 or TRBV12-4 to TRBJ1-2; 9 bases align to TRBD1. V trimming: 6 bases; J trimming: 8 bases; junction bases outside the gene matches: 7. The CDR3 totals 13 residues. The CDR3 sequence: CASSPGQGWGYTF. The CDR3 bases are TGTGCCAGCAGCCCGGGACAGGGATGGGGCTACACCTTC.

This chain joins TRBV6-1 and TRBJ2-1; TRBD2 matches at 10 bases. J was trimmed by 4 bases and V by 9 bases; bases with no gene match: 3. The CDR3 is 13 residues long. Germline values: CDR1 MNHNS, CDR2 SASEGT. DNA of the CDR3: TGTGCCAGTACGACTAGCGGGTACAATGAGCAGTTCTTC. It codes for CASTTSGYNEQFF.

Details on this clonotype: A much larger clone differs by one base, so this may be a read error. This chain joins TRBV7-6 and TRBJ2-2; D is possibly TRBD1 (6 bases). There are 16 residues in the CDR3. V lost 2 bases, J lost 0 bases, and 10 bases lay in between. Germline CDR1 reads SGHVS; CDR2 reads FNYEAQ. This CDR3 reads CASSLPAGANTGELFF. CDR3 DNA: TGTGCCAGCAGCTTACCCGCAGGGGCGAACACCGGGGAGCTGTTTTTT.

The chain carries TRBV7-6 and TRBJ2-5; 7 positions agree with TRBD2. V dropped 8 bases and J dropped 3; count of bases not matched to a gene: 12. The CDR3 spans 15 residues. Germline assignment: CDR1 SGHVS and CDR2 FNYEAQ. The DNA for the CDR3 is TGTGCCAGCGCTATCTCGGGGAGGGAGGAAGAGACCCAGTACTTC. Its translation is CASAISGREEETQYF.

V and J are TRBV3-1 and TRBJ2-7; 9 bases map to TRBD2. This CDR3 has 14 residues. The trim removed 4 bases at V and 7 bases at J, leaving 8 bases unmatched. Germline V gene data show CDR1 as LGHDT and CDR2 as YNNKEL (reference sequence). The CDR3: CASSPGLALEEQYF. The CDR3 DNA sequence: TGTGCCAGCAGCCCAGGACTAGCGCTAGAAGAGCAGTACTTC.

In its sample, this clonotype was seen many times. V gene TRBV29-1 combines with J gene TRBJ2-1, with 7 bases identical to TRBD1. Trimming removed 7 bases from V and 1 base from J; junction bases left unmatched: 10. The germline V gene has CDR1 SQVTM and CDR2 ANQGSEA. This CDR3 contains 15 residues. The CDR3 loop reads CSDSDRAQSYNEQFF. The CDR3 DNA follows: TGCAGCGATTCCGACAGGGCACAGTCCTACAATGAGCAGTTCTTC.

In its sample, this clonotype was seen a few times. At one end the junction does not follow the germline gene, possibly because of a read error. The genes are TRBV29-1 and TRBJ2-3, with no clear D. The CDR3 has 8 residues. Germline CDR1 and CDR2: SQVTM and ANQGSEA. CDR3 in amino acids: CSVGGVHF. DNA of the CDR3: TGCAGCGTTGGAGGTGTGCATTTT.

There are many counts of this clonotype. The J gene is TRBJ2-7, the V gene TRBV11-2, with 7 bases that match TRBD1. The CDR3 is 16 residues long. Germline V gives CDR1 SGHAT, CDR2 FQNNGV. The V segment lost 5 bases and the J segment 2 bases; nucleotides outside the gene matches: 12. CDR3 amino acids: CASSPSPSGTAYEQYF. The DNA of the CDR3 is TGTGCCAGCAGCCCATCCCCTTCCGGGACAGCCTACGAGCAGTACTTC.

The chain couples TRBV5-6 to TRBJ2-2; 10 bases map to TRBD2. This CDR3 has 13 amino acids. Per the germline V gene, CDR1 is SGHDT and CDR2 is YYEEEE. Germline trimming cut 5 bases from V and 5 bases from J; bases unmatched to any gene: 0. The CDR3 sequence is CASRAGGTGELFF. The CDR3 DNA is TGTGCCAGCAGAGCGGGGGGGACCGGGGAGCTGTTTTTT.

This clonotype was counted between two and nine times. This chain connects TRBV5-5 to TRBJ2-1; D may be TRBD2 (7 bases). CDR1 and CDR2 (germline): SGHKS, YYEKEE (reference sequence). Trimming shortened V by 4 bases and J by 7 bases, and 15 bases separated the two germline ends. There are 14 residues in the CDR3. CDR3 residues: CASSNRGAGNEQFF. The DNA of the CDR3 is TGTGCCAGCAGCAACCGGGGGGCTGGGAATGAGCAGTTCTTC.

This clonotype has only one observation. J is TRBJ2-7 and V is TRBV2, with D unresolved. Germline CDR1 reads SNHLY; CDR2 reads FYNNEI. CDR3 length: 14 amino acids. Trimming stripped 2 bases from V and 0 bases from J, with 8 bases between. In DNA form, the CDR3 reads TGTGCCAGCAGTGAATATCCCAACTCCTACGAGCAGTACTTC. This codes for CASSEYPNSYEQYF.

The chain uses TRBV29-1 and TRBJ1-1, with a weak D call TRBD1 (5 bases). Germline lookup yields CDR1 SQVTM and CDR2 ANQGSEA. The CDR3 totals 13 residues. Deletions cut 3 bases from V and 5 bases from J, with 13 bases between. The CDR3 reads CSVEAGRRTEAFF. In nucleotides, the CDR3 is TGCAGCGTTGAGGCAGGGCGGAGAACTGAAGCTTTCTTT.

The V and J genes are TRBV9 and TRBJ2-7; tentatively, D is TRBD1 (5 bases). The CDR3 totals 14 residues. Per the germline V gene, CDR1 is SGDLS and CDR2 is YYNGEE. V was pared by 0 bases and J by 3 bases, with 10 bases between. CDR3 residues: CASSVGSQGYEQYF. DNA for the CDR3: TGTGCCAGCAGCGTAGGTTCCCAGGGCTACGAGCAGTACTTC. Combining the CDR3 with reference TRBV9 and TRBJ2-7 gives the whole variable domain DSGVTQTPKHLITATGQRVTLRCSPRSGDLSVYWYQQSLDQGLQFLIQYYNGEERAKGNILERFSAQQFPDLHSELNLSSLELGDSALYFCASSVGSQGYEQYFGPGTRLTVT.

This clonotype was observed a handful of times. The J gene is TRBJ2-5, the V gene TRBV5-1; D not resolved. Trimming left V 0 bases short and J 1 base short, with 19 bases between. This CDR3 has 18 amino acids. Germline V gene sequence: CDR1 SGHRS, CDR2 YFSETQ. In DNA, the CDR3 is TGCGCCAGCAGCTTGGACTGGGTTGGGGTACAGCCCCAAGAGACCCAGTACTTC. It specifies CASSLDWVGVQPQETQYF.

This clonotype was seen more than once but under ten times. V gene TRBV29-1 combines with J gene TRBJ2-7; D is tentatively TRBD1 or TRBD2 (5 bases each). Trimming stripped 4 bases from V and 0 bases from J, with 16 bases between. CDR1 and CDR2 from the germline V gene are SQVTM and ANQGSEA. This CDR3 has 15 amino acids. As DNA, the CDR3 is TGCAGCGTTGCCGACCACGACGGGGCCTCCTACGAGCAGTACTTC. This gives the protein CSVADHDGASYEQYF.